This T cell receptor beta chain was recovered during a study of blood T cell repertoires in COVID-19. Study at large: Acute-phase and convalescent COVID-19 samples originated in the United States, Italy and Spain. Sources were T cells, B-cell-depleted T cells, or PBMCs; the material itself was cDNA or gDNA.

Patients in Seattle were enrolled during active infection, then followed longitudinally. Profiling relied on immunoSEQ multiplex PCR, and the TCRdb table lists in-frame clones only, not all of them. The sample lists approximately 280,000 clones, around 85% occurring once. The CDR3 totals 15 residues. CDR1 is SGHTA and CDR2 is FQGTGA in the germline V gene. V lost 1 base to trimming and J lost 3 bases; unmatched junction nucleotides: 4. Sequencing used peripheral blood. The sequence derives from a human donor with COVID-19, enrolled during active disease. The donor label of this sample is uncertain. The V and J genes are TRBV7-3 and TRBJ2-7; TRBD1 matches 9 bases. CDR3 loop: CASSLNPGQGYEQYF. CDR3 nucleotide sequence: TGTGCCAGCAGCTTAAACCCGGGACAGGGCTACGAGCAGTACTTC.